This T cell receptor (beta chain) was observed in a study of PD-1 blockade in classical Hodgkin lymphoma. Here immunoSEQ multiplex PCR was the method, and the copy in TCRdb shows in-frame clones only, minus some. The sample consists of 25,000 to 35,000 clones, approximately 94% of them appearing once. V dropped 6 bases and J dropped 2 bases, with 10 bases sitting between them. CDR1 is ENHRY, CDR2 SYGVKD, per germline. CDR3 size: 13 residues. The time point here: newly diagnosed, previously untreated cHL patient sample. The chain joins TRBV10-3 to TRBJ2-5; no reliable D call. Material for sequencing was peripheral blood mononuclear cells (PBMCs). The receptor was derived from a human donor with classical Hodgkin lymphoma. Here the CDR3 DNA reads TGTGCCATCAGCCGTGCAGCTCAAGAGACCCAGTACTTC. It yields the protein CAISRAAQETQYF.